The present TCR beta chain was sequenced within a study of beta chain features in type 1 diabetes. Reverse transcription of all isolated RNA meant that expressed TCRB transcripts were sequenced. Libraries were prepared by immunoSEQ multiplex PCR; TCRdb keeps only in-frame clonotypes and omits some of them. Among under 450,000 clones listed, around 15% were seen once. By way of CD45RO/CCR7/CD25/CD127/CD95/CD27, the CD4+ regulatory, stem cell-like memory, central memory and naive cells were sorted. Study results and limitations: Naive, central memory and Treg TCRB repertoires appeared more alike in patients than in healthy donors.

This CDR3 contains 10 residues. Trimming cost V 7 bases and J 5 bases, with 8 bases left between them. CDR1 is SQVTM and CDR2 is ANQGSEA in the germline V gene. With respect to this clone: Its antigen is not known.

This chain links TRBV29-1 with TRBJ2-5, with D unclear. Source material: naive CD4+ T cells from blood. This clonotype originated in a woman between 18 and 29 years old in good health. CDR3 in DNA: TGCAGCGGGCGGATGGAGACCCAGTACTTC. Translating it yields CSGRMETQYF.